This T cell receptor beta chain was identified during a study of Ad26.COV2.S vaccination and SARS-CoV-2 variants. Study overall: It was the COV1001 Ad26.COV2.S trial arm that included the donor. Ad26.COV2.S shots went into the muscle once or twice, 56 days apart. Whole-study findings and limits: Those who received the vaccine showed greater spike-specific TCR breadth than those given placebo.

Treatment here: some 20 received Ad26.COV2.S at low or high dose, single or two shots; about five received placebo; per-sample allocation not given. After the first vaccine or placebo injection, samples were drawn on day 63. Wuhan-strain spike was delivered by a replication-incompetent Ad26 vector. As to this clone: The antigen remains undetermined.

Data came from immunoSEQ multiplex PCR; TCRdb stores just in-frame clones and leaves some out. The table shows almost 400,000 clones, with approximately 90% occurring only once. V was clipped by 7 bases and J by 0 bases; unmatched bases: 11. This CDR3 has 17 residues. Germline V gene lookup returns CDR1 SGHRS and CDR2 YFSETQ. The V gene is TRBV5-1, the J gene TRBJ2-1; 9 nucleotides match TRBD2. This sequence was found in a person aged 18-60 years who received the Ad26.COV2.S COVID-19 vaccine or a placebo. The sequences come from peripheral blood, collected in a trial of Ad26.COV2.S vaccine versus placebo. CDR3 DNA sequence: TGCGCCAGCGGACCCGAAATACTAGCGGGCTCCTACAATGAGCAGTTCTTC. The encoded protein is CASGPEILAGSYNEQFF.